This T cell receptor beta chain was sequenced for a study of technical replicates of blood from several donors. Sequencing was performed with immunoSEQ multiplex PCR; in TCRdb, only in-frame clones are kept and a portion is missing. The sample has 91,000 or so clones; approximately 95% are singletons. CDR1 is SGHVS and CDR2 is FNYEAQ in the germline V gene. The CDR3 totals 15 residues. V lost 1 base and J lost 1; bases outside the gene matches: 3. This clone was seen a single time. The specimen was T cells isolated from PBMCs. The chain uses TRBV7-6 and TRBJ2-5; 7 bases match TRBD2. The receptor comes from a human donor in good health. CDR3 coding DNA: TGTGCCAGCAGCTTAGAAACGGGAGGCCAAGAGACCCAGTACTTC. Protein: CASSLETGGQETQYF.